There are a few counts of the clone carrying this T cell receptor (beta chain). The data were taken from a study of spatial heterogeneity in lung cancer. On the study more broadly: Untreated early-stage non-small cell lung cancer patients, over 55 in total, were the donors.

As to time point: blood at routine non-recurrence follow-up after resection. In each case, whole RNA from tumor, nontumor lung or frozen PBMC was sequenced unsorted. CDR1 is LNHDA and CDR2 is SQIVND in the germline V gene (reference sequence). There are 14 residues in the CDR3. V was trimmed by 2 bases and J by 5 bases, leaving 12 bases between them. The presence of a unique molecular identifier marked each TCR cDNA molecule. MiXCR, applied by TCRdb to the 5' RACE reads, yields one record per CDR3 protein. The table records approximately 50,000 distinct CDR3 sequences, roughly 8.1% of them present only once.

Source: PBMCs, taken at follow-up. The chain links TRBV19 to TRBJ1-1; D gene ambiguous. This clonotype was sampled from a female donor with early-stage non-small cell lung cancer. DNA for the CDR3: TGTGCCAGTAGTATACGGGCCGGGAGGACTGAAGCTTTCTTT. It encodes CASSIRAGRTEAFF. Full variable domain (rest looked up from reference TRBV19 and TRBJ1-1): DGGITQSPKYLFRKEGQNVTLSCEQNLNHDAMYWYRQDPGQGLRLIYYSQIVNDFQKGDIAEGYSVSREKKESFPLTVTSAQKNPTAFYLCASSIRAGRTEAFFGQGTRLTVV.